These 5 T cell receptor beta chains were all obtained from the same sample, sequenced in a study of T cells in Graves' hyperthyroidism and ophthalmopathy (dated by TCRdb to about 2019). Preparation of the library involved multiplex PCR. Sequenced using an Illumina HiSeq 2000. The TCR beta CDR3 regions were amplified from RNA transcripts. For the first round of RT-PCR on the TCR CDR3, the HTBI primer set was used together with the Qiagen OneStep RT-PCR kit. TCRdb reprocessing: public reads trimmed at Q25 with fastp, clones called with MiXCR, in-frame beta chains kept. Entries are consolidated by CDR3 protein sequence, retaining the most common genes and DNA. The sample table records nearly 600,000 distinct CDR3 sequences; 14% of these occur just once. In total, the top ten clones hold around 7% of the sample. The specimen sequenced was blood. These receptors were taken from a woman aged 18-29 years with Graves' ophthalmopathy.

This clonotype came up many times. The chain has TRBV20-1 and TRBJ1-2, with D perhaps matching TRBD1 (6 bases). Germline V gene lookup returns CDR1 DFQATT and CDR2 SNEGSKA (reference sequence). The V and J ends lost 1 base and 4 bases respectively, with 10 bases between them. The CDR3 has 13 residues. This chain's CDR3 is CSARAGGGYGYTF. CDR3 coding DNA: TGCAGTGCTAGAGCCGGGGGCGGCTATGGCTACACCTTC.

At least ten counts were recorded for this clonotype. The chain employs TRBV28 and TRBJ2-3; D gene unclear. CDR1 is MDHEN and CDR2 is SYDVKM in the germline V gene. The V end was cut by 2 bases, the J end by 1 base, with 10 bases between. This CDR3 contains 15 residues. This CDR3 reads CASSLGGVGTDTQYF. CDR3 coding DNA: TGTGCCAGCAGTTTAGGCGGAGTCGGCACAGATACGCAGTATTTT.

The rearrangement links TRBV5-1 to TRBJ1-1; the match to TRBD1 covers 9 bases. The germline gives CDR1 SGHRS, CDR2 YFSETQ. This CDR3 is 15 amino acids long. V was pared by 5 bases and J by 1 base, with 6 bases of the junction left unmatched. The CDR3 region has the DNA TGCGCCAGCAGTTATAACAGGGGGCCGAACACTGAAGCTTTCTTT. Translated, it gives CASSYNRGPNTEAFF. Variable domain in full (rest from reference TRBV5-1 and TRBJ1-1): KAGVTQTPRYLIKTRGQQVTLSCSPISGHRSVSWYQQTPGQGLQFLFEYFSETQRNKGNFPGRFSGRQFSNSRSEMNVSTLELGDSALYLCASSYNRGPNTEAFFGQGTRLTVV.

This clonotype was seen repeatedly, ten times or more. The J gene is TRBJ2-7, the V gene TRBV7-9; unclear D gene. Per the germline V gene, CDR1 is SEHNR and CDR2 is FQNEAQ (reference sequence). V was shortened by 4 bases and J by 5 bases, with 33 bases between the two germline ends. The CDR3 sequence is 20 residues long. Written as DNA, the CDR3 is TGTGCCAGCAGCTCAATACGAGAAAAGGCCCACTCAACCCCTCTGGACGAGCAGTACTTC. Translating it yields CASSSIREKAHSTPLDEQYF.

This clonotype appeared a few times. The V call is TRBV4-1, the J call TRBJ1-1; tentatively, D is TRBD1 (5 bases). This CDR3 comprises 15 residues. Trimming took off 3 bases at V and 1 base at J, with 12 bases between the two ends. From germline, CDR1 is MGHRA and CDR2 YSYEKL. CDR3 sequence: CASSHRRDENTEAFF. CDR3 nucleotides: TGCGCCAGCAGCCACCGCCGGGACGAGAACACTGAAGCTTTCTTT.